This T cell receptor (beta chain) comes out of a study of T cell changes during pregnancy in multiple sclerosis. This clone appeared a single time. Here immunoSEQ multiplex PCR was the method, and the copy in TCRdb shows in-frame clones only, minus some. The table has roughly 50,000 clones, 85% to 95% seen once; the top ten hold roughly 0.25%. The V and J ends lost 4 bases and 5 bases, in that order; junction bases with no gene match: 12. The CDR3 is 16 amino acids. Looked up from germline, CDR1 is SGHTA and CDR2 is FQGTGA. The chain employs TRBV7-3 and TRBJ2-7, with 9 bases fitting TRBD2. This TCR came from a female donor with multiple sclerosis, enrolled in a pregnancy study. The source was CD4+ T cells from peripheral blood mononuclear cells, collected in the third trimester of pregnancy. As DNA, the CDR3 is TGTGCCAGCAGCTCTCTGGCGGGGGGGCCTCCCCACGAGCAGTACTTC. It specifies CASSSLAGGPPHEQYF.